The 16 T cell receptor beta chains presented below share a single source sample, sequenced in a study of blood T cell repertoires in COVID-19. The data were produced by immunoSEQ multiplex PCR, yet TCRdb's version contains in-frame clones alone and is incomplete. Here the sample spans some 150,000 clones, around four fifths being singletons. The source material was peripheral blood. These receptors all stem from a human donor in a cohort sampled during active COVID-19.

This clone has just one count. CDR3 protein: CASSVQRGEKLFF. CDR3 sequence (DNA): TGTGCCAGCAGCGTACAGAGAGGGGAAAAACTGTTTTTT. The V gene is TRBV11-2, the J gene TRBJ1-4; no definite D call. Deletions cut 5 bases from V and 8 bases from J, with 12 bases between. Germline V gene data show CDR1 as SGHAT and CDR2 as FQNNGV. This CDR3 is built from 13 residues.

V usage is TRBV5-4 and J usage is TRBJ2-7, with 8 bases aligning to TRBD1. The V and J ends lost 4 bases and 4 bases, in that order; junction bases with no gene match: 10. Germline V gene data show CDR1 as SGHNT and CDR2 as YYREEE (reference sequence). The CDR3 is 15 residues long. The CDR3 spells CASSDPGGALYEQYF. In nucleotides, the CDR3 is TGTGCCAGCAGCGATCCAGGGGGCGCATTATACGAGCAGTACTTC.

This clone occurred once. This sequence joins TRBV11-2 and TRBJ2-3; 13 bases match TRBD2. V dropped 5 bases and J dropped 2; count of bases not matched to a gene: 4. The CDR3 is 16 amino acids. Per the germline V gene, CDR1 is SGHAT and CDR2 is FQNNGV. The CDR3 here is CASSLGTSGATDTQYF. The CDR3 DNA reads TGTGCCAGCAGCCTGGGGACTAGCGGGGCCACAGATACGCAGTATTTT.

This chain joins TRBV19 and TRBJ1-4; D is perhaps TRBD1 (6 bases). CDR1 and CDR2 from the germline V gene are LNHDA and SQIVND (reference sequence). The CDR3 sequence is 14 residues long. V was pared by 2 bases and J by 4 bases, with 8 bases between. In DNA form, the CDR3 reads TGTGCCAGTAGTATACAGGGGATTAATGAAAAACTGTTTTTT. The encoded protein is CASSIQGINEKLFF. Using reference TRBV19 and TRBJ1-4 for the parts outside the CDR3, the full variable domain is DGGITQSPKYLFRKEGQNVTLSCEQNLNHDAMYWYRQDPGQGLRLIYYSQIVNDFQKGDIAEGYSVSREKKESFPLTVTSAQKNPTAFYLCASSIQGINEKLFFGSGTQLSVL.

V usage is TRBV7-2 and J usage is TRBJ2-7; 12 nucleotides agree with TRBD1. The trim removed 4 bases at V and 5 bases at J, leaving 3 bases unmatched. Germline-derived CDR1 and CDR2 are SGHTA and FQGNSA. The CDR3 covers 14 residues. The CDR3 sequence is CASSYGTGGHEQYF. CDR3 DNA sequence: TGTGCCAGCAGCTATGGGACAGGGGGCCACGAGCAGTACTTC.

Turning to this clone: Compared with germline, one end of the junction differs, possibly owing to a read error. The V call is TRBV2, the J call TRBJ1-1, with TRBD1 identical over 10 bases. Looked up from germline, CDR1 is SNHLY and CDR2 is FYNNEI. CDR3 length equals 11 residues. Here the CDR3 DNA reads TGTGCCAGCAGTCGGGACAGGGGAGAGCTCTTT. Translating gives CASSRDRGELF.

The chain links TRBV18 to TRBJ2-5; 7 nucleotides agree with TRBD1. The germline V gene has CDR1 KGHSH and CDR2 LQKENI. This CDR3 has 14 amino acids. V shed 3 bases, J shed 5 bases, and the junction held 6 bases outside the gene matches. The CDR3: CASSPIGGAETQYF. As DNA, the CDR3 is TGTGCCAGCTCACCGATAGGGGGCGCGGAGACCCAGTACTTC.

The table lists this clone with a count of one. CDR3 sequence: CASRQGAGGELFF. CDR3 bases: TGTGCCAGCCGACAGGGGGCGGGCGGGGAGCTGTTTTTT. This chain uses TRBV12-3 or TRBV12-4 with TRBJ2-2; 10 bases line up with TRBD1. CDR3 length equals 13 residues. The V gene end was trimmed by 8 bases and the J gene end by 7 bases; junction bases not matched to a gene: 4.

The CDR3 reads CASSREYEQFF. Here the CDR3 DNA reads TGTGCCAGCAGCCGGGAGTATGAGCAGTTCTTC. The chain recombines TRBV5-6 with TRBJ2-1, with D possibly TRBD2 on 6 matching bases. Trimming removed 4 bases at V and 8 bases at J, with 7 bases between. Per the germline V gene, CDR1 is SGHDT and CDR2 is YYEEEE. The CDR3 is made up of 11 amino acids. Full variable domain (remainder filled in from reference TRBV5-6 and TRBJ2-1): DAGVTQSPTHLIKTRGQQVTLRCSPKSGHDTVSWYQQALGQGPQFIFQYYEEEERQRGNFPDRFSGHQFPNYSSELNVNALLLGDSALYLCASSREYEQFFGPGTRLTVL.

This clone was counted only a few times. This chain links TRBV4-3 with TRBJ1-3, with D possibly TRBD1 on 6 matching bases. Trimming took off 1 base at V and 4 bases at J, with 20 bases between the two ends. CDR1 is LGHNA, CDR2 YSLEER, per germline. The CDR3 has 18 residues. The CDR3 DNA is TGCGCCAGCAGCCAAGTATACAGGGCGACTACTTTAGGAAACACCATATATTTT. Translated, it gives CASSQVYRATTLGNTIYF.

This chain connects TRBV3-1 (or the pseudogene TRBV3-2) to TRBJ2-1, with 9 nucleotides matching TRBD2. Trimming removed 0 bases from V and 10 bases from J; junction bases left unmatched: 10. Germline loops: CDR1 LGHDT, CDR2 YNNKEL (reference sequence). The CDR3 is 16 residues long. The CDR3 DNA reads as TGTGCCAGCAGCCAAGAAAGGGGTCTAGCGGGGAGGGAGCAGTTCTTC. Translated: CASSQERGLAGREQFF.

The DNA for the CDR3 is TGCGCCAGCAGCTGGAGGACAGGGGAAGAAAACATTCAGTACTTC. The encoded protein is CASSWRTGEENIQYF. The rearrangement joins TRBV10-2 to TRBJ2-4, with 9 bases aligning to TRBD1. With V trimmed by 6 bases and J by 5 bases, 8 bases remained unmatched. CDR1 and CDR2 from the germline V gene are WSHSY and SAAADI. The CDR3 spans 15 residues.

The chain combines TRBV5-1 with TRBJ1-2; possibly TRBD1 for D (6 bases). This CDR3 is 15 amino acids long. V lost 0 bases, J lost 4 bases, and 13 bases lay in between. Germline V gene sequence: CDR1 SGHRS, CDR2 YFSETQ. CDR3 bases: TGCGCCAGCAGCTTGGATCAGGGGAAAGGCTATGGCTACACCTTC. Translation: CASSLDQGKGYGYTF.

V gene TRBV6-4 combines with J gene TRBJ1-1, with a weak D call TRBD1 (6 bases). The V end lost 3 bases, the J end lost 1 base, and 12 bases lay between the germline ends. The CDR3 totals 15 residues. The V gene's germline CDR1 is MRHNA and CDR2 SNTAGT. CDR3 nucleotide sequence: TGTGCCAGCAGTGAACGCGGGGGCGCGAACACTGAAGCTTTCTTT. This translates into CASSERGGANTEAFF.

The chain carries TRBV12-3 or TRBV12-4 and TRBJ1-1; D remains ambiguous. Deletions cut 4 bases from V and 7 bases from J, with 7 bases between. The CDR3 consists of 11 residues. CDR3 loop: CASSWLDEAFF. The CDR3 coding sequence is TGTGCCAGCAGTTGGCTCGATGAAGCTTTCTTT.

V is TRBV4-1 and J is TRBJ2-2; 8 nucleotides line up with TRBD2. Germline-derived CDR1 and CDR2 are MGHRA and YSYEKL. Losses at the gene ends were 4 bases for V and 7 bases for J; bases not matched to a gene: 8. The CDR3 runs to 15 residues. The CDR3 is CASSRAGVPFGELFF. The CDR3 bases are TGCGCCAGCAGCCGAGCGGGGGTTCCTTTCGGGGAGCTGTTTTTT.